Listed below are T cell receptor beta chains from one sample, sequenced in a study of sequential checkpoint blockade in melanoma. This table comes from immunoSEQ multiplex PCR, and its TCRdb copy is limited to in-frame clones, with some not included. The sample comprises 15,000 to 20,000 clones, around 77% of which are singletons, and about 20% rests with the top ten. The material was CD8+ T cells sorted from blood (inferred from file names), obtained from a patient given nivolumab and ipilimumab in sequence. These receptors were collected from a human donor with melanoma. Both conserved end residues are trimmed from each CDR3. The order of the fields is V gene, CDR3 protein.

v_gene: TRBV6-5
CDR3aa: ASSNQGWDTEAF

v_gene: TRBV19
CDR3aa: ASQVGAEAF

v_gene: TRBV12-5
CDR3aa: ASGLLSYEQY

v_gene: TRBV2
CDR3aa: ASSDGDRATEKLF

v_gene: TRBV11-2
CDR3aa: ASSESGRASYEQY

v_gene: TRBV10-2
CDR3aa: ASNKRRGNYEQY

v_gene: TRBV21-1
CDR3aa: ASSKKSGRASHEQF

v_gene: TRBV5-6
CDR3aa: ASSLVGEAYEQY

v_gene: TRBV9
CDR3aa: ASSVGDRVNYGYT

v_gene: TRBV28
CDR3aa: ASSLSIATYEQY

v_gene: TRBV5-8
CDR3aa: ASSFAPAGSDTQY

v_gene: TRBV5-1
CDR3aa: ASSPLPGQGNEKLF

v_gene: TRBV28
CDR3aa: ASSSTGRQETQY

v_gene: TRBV6-1
CDR3aa: ASSSGYGYT

v_gene: TRBV4-1
CDR3aa: ASSRERGGPGYEQY

v_gene: TRBV4-1
CDR3aa: ASSQTQGAYGYT

v_gene: TRBV7-9
CDR3aa: ASSTGLAGVFEQY

v_gene: TRBV4-2
CDR3aa: ASKGGTSYEQY

v_gene: TRBV10-1
CDR3aa: ASSESGVHEQY

v_gene: TRBV6-4
CDR3aa: ASSDSVGGNNEQF

v_gene: TRBV6-5
CDR3aa: ASSYRAREDEKLF

v_gene: TRBV5-6
CDR3aa: ASSLGMNRPNYGYT

v_gene: TRBV6-1
CDR3aa: ASSEGWRQPQH

v_gene: TRBV5-8
CDR3aa: ASSLGRTSTDTQY

v_gene: TRBV6-5
CDR3aa: ASSYSGDSYT

v_gene: TRBV7-8
CDR3aa: ASSLAWGDYTEAF

v_gene: TRBV27
CDR3aa: ASSPRSAGYEQY

v_gene: TRBV19
CDR3aa: ASSVREEAF

v_gene: TRBV5-6
CDR3aa: ASSPIHREHTEAF

v_gene: TRBV27
CDR3aa: ASSATPPEQY

v_gene: TRBV7-9
CDR3aa: ASSLSGQGYGYT

v_gene: TRBV28
CDR3aa: ASSPRQGPGQPQH

v_gene: TRBV7-2
CDR3aa: ASSPLSGGYT

v_gene: TRBV19
CDR3aa: ASSMLLMNTEAF

v_gene: TRBV7-8
CDR3aa: ASSLLGGGIYEQY

v_gene: TRBV29-1
CDR3aa: SSTGYYGYT